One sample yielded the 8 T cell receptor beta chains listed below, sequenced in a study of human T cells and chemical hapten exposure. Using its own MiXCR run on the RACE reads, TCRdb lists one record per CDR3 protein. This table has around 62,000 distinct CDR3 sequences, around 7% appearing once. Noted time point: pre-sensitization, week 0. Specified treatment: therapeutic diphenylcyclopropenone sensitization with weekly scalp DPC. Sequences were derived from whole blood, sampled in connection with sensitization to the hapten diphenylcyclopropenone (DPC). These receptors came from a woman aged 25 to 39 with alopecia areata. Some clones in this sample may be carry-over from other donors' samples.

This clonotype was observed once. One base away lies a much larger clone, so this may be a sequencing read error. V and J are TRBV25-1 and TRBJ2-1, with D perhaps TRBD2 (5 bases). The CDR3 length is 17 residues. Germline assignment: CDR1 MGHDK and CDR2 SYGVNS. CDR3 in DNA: TGTGCCAGCAGTGAATCCGCTAGCCCCGCATCCTACAATCAGCAGTTCTTC. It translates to CASSESASPASYNQQFF. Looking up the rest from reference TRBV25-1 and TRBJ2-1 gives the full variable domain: EADIYQTPRYLVIGTGKKITLECSQTMGHDKMYWYQQDPGMELHLIHYSYGVNSTEKGDLSSESTVSRIRTEHFPLTLESARPSHTSQYLCASSESASPASYNQQFFGPGTRLTVL.

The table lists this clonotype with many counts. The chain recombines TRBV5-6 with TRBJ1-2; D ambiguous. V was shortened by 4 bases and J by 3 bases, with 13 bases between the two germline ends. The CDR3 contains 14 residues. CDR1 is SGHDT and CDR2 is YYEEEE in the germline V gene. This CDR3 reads CASSEDTRDYGYTF. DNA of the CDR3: TGTGCCAGCAGCGAAGATACAAGGGACTATGGCTACACCTTC.

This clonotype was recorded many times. CDR3 loop: CASSSVFSGNTIYF. The CDR3 coding sequence is TGTGCCAGCAGTTCGGTCTTCTCTGGAAACACCATATATTTT. The chain joins TRBV6-2 or TRBV6-3 to TRBJ1-3; D is uncertain. Trimming left V 4 bases short and J 0 bases short, with 7 bases between. Germline values: CDR1 MNHEY, CDR2 SVGEGT. The CDR3 covers 14 residues.

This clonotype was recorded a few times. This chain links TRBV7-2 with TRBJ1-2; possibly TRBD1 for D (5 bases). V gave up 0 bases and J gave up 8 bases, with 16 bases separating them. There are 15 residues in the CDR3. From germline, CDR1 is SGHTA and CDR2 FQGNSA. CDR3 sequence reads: CASSLAWSTGQGYTF. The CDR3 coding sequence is TGTGCCAGCAGCTTAGCGTGGTCGACCGGACAAGGCTACACCTTC.

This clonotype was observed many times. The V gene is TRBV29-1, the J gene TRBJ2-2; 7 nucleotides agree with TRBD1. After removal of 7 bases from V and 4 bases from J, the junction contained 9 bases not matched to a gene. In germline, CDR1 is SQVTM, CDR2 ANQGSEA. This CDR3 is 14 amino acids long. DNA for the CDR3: TGCAGCGCCTGGGACAGCCTCCTCACCGGGGAGCTGTTTTTT. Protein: CSAWDSLLTGELFF.

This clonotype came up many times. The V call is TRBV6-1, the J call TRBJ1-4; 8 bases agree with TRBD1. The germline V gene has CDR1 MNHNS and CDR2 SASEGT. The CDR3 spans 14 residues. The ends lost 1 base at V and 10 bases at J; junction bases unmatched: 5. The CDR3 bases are TGTGCCAGCAGTGAAGGGCAGGGGGCCCGAAAACTGTTTTTT. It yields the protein CASSEGQGARKLFF.

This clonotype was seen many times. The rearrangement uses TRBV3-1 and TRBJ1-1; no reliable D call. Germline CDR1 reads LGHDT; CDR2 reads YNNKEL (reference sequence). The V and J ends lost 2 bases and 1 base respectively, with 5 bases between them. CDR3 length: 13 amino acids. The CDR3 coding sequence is TGTGCCAGCAGCCAATTCGGGAACACTGAAGCTTTCTTT. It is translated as CASSQFGNTEAFF. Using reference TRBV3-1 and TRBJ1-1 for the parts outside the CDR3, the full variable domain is DTAVSQTPKYLVTQMGNDKSIKCEQNLGHDTMYWYKQDSKKFLKIMFSYNNKELIINETVPNRFSPKSPDKAHLNLHINSLELGDSAVYFCASSQFGNTEAFFGQGTRLTVV.

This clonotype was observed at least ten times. CDR3 DNA: TGTGCCAGCAGTCGGACAGGGGGCACAGATACGCAGTATTTT. Protein sequence: CASSRTGGTDTQYF. This chain connects TRBV12-3 or TRBV12-4 to TRBJ2-3; 9 bases agree with TRBD1. The CDR3 has 14 amino acids. V shed 5 bases, J shed 1 base, and the junction held 1 base outside the gene matches.